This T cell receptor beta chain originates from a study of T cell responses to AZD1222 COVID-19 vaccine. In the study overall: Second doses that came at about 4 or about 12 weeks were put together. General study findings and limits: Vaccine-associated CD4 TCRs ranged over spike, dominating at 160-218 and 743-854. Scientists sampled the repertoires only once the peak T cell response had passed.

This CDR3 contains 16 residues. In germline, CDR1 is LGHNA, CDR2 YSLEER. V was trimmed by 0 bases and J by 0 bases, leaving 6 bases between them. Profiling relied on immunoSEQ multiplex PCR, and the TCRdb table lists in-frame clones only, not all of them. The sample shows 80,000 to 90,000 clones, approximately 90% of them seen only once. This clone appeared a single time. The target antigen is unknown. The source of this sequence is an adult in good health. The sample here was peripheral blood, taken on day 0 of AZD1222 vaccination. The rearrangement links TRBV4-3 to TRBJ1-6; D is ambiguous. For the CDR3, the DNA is TGCGCCAGCAGCCAAGACCGGGGCTCCTATAATTCACCCCTCCACTTT. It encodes CASSQDRGSYNSPLHF.